This T cell receptor (beta chain) derives from a study of cytomegalovirus exposure and HLA in healthy donors. This clone appeared a few times. The antigen is unknown. PCR employed 60 Vbeta and 13 Jbeta primers. Using immunoSEQ multiplex PCR, the repertoire was profiled, and TCRdb retains in-frame clones only, with some absent. The sample lists about 120,000 clones, 60% to 85% occurring once. Donors were nominally healthy when sampled, though unrecorded immune exposures were likely. Study outcomes and limitations: Later analysis suggested links between common viral pathogens and several top significant clusters. Later analysis demonstrated an association between a missense DCLRE1C variant and TCR beta V- and J-gene trimming. TCR beta chains associated with HLA were, in a later analysis, more clonally expanded than equally common others.

This clonotype originated in a woman between 40 and 50 years old in good health and CMV-seronegative. Sequencing was done on a sample of PBMCs.

CDR3 coding DNA: TGTGCCAGCAGTTTAGTAGCGGCTACAGATACGCAGTATTTT. Translating it yields CASSLVAATDTQYF. The chain combines TRBV28 with TRBJ2-3; possible D gene TRBD2, 6 bases. Trimming shortened V by 2 bases and J by 3 bases, and 9 bases separated the two germline ends. Germline V lookup: CDR1 MDHEN, CDR2 SYDVKM. This CDR3 has 14 residues.